Each of the 24 T cell receptor beta chains below was sequenced from the same sample in a study of untreated major depressive disorder. Study-wide results and limits: Depressed patients' CD4+ T cells carried increased TRBV05-01 (Vbeta 5.1) usage versus control CD4+ T cells.

Their cognate antigens are unknown. TCRdb's copy holds only in-frame clones and misses some; the assay was immunoSEQ multiplex PCR. Of around 23,000 clones listed, roughly nine tenths were seen once; the top ten hold 0.55% to 0.9%. Sequencing was performed on CD4+ T cells from PBMCs. Every receptor here comes from a woman aged 30 to 39 with major depressive disorder.

In nucleotides, the CDR3 is TGTGCCAGCAGCTTCTGGGACGAGCAGTACTTC. The encoded protein is CASSFWDEQYF. The chain recombines TRBV7-2 with TRBJ2-7; D is unclear. The CDR3 contains 11 residues. Per the germline V gene, CDR1 is SGHTA and CDR2 is FQGNSA. Trimming cost V 3 bases and J 5 bases, with 5 bases left between them. Full variable domain (rest looked up from reference TRBV7-2 and TRBJ2-7): GAGVSQSPSNKVTEKGKDVELRCDPISGHTALYWYRQSLGQGLEFLIYFQGNSAPDKSGLPSDRFSAERTGGSVSTLTIQRTQQEDSAVYLCASSFWDEQYFGPGTRLTVT.

The chain couples TRBV6-1 to TRBJ2-7; 8 bases are shared with TRBD1. V trimming: 6 bases; J trimming: 3 bases; junction bases outside the gene matches: 10. In germline, CDR1 is MNHNS, CDR2 SASEGT. The CDR3 extends over 15 amino acids. CDR3 in amino acids: CASRGTGGVRYEQYF. Written as DNA, the CDR3 is TGTGCCAGCAGGGGGACAGGCGGAGTTCGCTACGAGCAGTACTTC.

The J gene is TRBJ2-3, the V gene TRBV4-3, with D possibly being TRBD2 (6 bases). The germline V gene has CDR1 LGHNA and CDR2 YSLEER. CDR3 size: 16 residues. V lost 0 bases and J 4 bases, leaving 14 bases between the germline ends. In DNA, the CDR3 is TGCGCCAGCAGCCAAGATCTGGGGGGAGTCCCAGATACGCAGTATTTT. It specifies CASSQDLGGVPDTQYF.

The chain recombines TRBV15 with TRBJ2-7; 7 bases are shared with TRBD1. CDR1 and CDR2 (germline): LNHNV, YYDKDF (reference sequence). The junction had 4 bases not matched to a gene; V was cut back by 2 bases and J by 3 bases. The CDR3 length is 14 residues. The CDR3 sequence is CATSRLTGSYEQYF. DNA for the CDR3: TGTGCCACCAGCAGACTGACAGGGAGCTACGAGCAGTACTTC.

The chain has TRBV6-5 and TRBJ2-3, with D tentatively TRBD2 (6 bases). This CDR3 contains 12 residues. Germline V lookup: CDR1 MNHEY, CDR2 SVGAGI. Trimming stripped 4 bases from V and 4 bases from J, with 6 bases between. The CDR3 region is CASSSGADTQYF. The CDR3, as DNA: TGTGCCAGCAGTTCGGGGGCAGATACGCAGTATTTT.

This chain joins TRBV4-1 and TRBJ2-3, with D maybe TRBD2 (5 bases). Germline V CDR1 and CDR2: MGHRA, YSYEKL. The CDR3 sequence is 14 residues long. V shed 0 bases and J shed 8 bases, with 12 bases lying between them. The CDR3 region has the DNA TGCGCCAGCAGCCAAGAGCGAGCGGTCGGTACGCAGTATTTT. Protein: CASSQERAVGTQYF.

The chain couples TRBV7-2 to TRBJ2-1; 9 nucleotides match TRBD2. Trimming took 7 bases from V and 10 from J; bases not matched to a gene: 11. Germline CDR1 reads SGHTA; CDR2 reads FQGNSA. CDR3 length: 14 amino acids. CDR3 loop: CASTPAGGRVEQFF. DNA of the CDR3: TGTGCCAGCACCCCTGCTGGCGGGAGGGTGGAGCAGTTCTTC. The whole variable domain, filled in from reference TRBV7-2 and TRBJ2-1, reads GAGVSQSPSNKVTEKGKDVELRCDPISGHTALYWYRQSLGQGLEFLIYFQGNSAPDKSGLPSDRFSAERTGGSVSTLTIQRTQQEDSAVYLCASTPAGGRVEQFFGPGTRLTVL.

The rearrangement links TRBV5-1 to TRBJ1-3; possible D gene TRBD1, 6 bases. The CDR3 totals 14 residues. V lost 5 bases, J lost 2 bases, and 11 bases lay in between. Germline V gene lookup returns CDR1 SGHRS and CDR2 YFSETQ. The CDR3 sequence: CASSSGTPGNTIYF. CDR3 DNA: TGCGCCAGCAGTTCGGGGACACCTGGAAACACCATATATTTT.

The CDR3 spells CASSRTAPFSYGYTF. The CDR3 DNA reads as TGTGCCAGCAGTCGGACAGCCCCGTTTTCCTATGGCTACACCTTC. V and J are TRBV28 and TRBJ1-2; a weak D match, TRBD1 (6 bases). The germline CDR1 and CDR2 sequences are MDHEN and SYDVKM. V dropped 5 bases and J dropped 4 bases, with 17 bases sitting between them. The CDR3 sequence is 15 residues long.

The chain carries TRBV28 and TRBJ2-7, with D perhaps matching TRBD1 (5 bases). CDR3 size: 15 residues. Looked up from germline, CDR1 is MDHEN and CDR2 is SYDVKM. Trimming shortened V by 6 bases and J by 4 bases, and 19 bases separated the two germline ends. The chain's CDR3 is CASSSLQPQGYEQYF. In DNA, the CDR3 is TGTGCCAGCAGCTCCCTTCAGCCCCAGGGATACGAGCAGTACTTC.

This clone was found a few times. The chain links TRBV27 to TRBJ1-2; weak D call: TRBD1 (5 bases). Germline assignment: CDR1 MNHEY and CDR2 SMNVEV (reference sequence). The CDR3 is 13 amino acids. The V end was cut by 0 bases, the J end by 3 bases, with 5 bases between. CDR3 in amino acids: CASSLSGDYGYTF. CDR3 nucleotide sequence: TGTGCCAGCAGTTTATCGGGGGACTATGGCTACACCTTC.

With respect to this clone: A junction end diverges from the germline sequence, so it may reflect a read error. The CDR3 sequence: CASRGRSHEQYF. The CDR3 DNA is TGTGCCAGCCGAGGTCGCTCCCACGAGCAGTACTTC. The chain uses TRBV27 and TRBJ2-7, with no clear D. This CDR3 comprises 12 residues. Germline V gives CDR1 MNHEY, CDR2 SMNVEV (reference sequence).

This clone was seen a single time. The chain links TRBV2 to TRBJ1-4; 8 bases line up with TRBD1. From germline, CDR1 is SNHLY and CDR2 FYNNEI. The CDR3 runs 15 residues. The trim removed 6 bases at V and 0 bases at J, leaving 3 bases unmatched. The CDR3 loop reads CASRETGATNEKLFF. DNA of the CDR3: TGTGCCAGCAGAGAGACAGGGGCAACTAATGAAAAACTGTTTTTT.

CDR3 amino acids: CASSPILRQGWDGYTF. The CDR3 region has the DNA TGTGCCAGCAGTCCTATATTGAGACAGGGGTGGGATGGCTACACCTTC. The chain combines TRBV5-6 with TRBJ1-2, with TRBD1 matching over 8 bases. The CDR3 length is 16 residues. Germline-derived CDR1 and CDR2 are SGHDT and YYEEEE. The trim removed 5 bases at V and 6 bases at J, leaving 15 bases unmatched.

The chain couples TRBV11-3 to TRBJ2-3; 7 bases fit TRBD2. After removal of 5 bases from V and 4 bases from J, the junction contained 6 bases not matched to a gene. The CDR3 covers 14 residues. Germline V gives CDR1 SGHNT, CDR2 YENEEA. The CDR3 reads CASSTRTRSDTQYF. The CDR3 DNA is TGTGCCAGCAGCACTCGGACTAGATCAGATACGCAGTATTTT.

This chain links TRBV4-3 with TRBJ2-3; D perhaps matches TRBD2 (6 bases). CDR3 length: 16 amino acids. With 0 bases removed from V and 4 bases from J, the gap between germline ends came to 14 bases. In germline, CDR1 is LGHNA, CDR2 YSLEER. CDR3 sequence: CASSQDQTSYADTQYF. CDR3 nucleotides: TGCGCCAGCAGCCAAGATCAAACTAGCTACGCAGATACGCAGTATTTT.

The rearrangement uses TRBV5-1 and TRBJ1-2, with D possibly being TRBD1 (5 bases). V was cut by 0 bases and J by 4 bases, with 10 bases left in between. This CDR3 spans 14 amino acids. Germline CDR1 and CDR2: SGHRS and YFSETQ. The CDR3 DNA follows: TGCGCCAGCAGCTTGGCCAGGGAAGGCTATGGCTACACCTTC. This codes for CASSLAREGYGYTF.

This clone was seen just once. The genes are TRBV27 and TRBJ2-1, with 9 bases that match TRBD1. Unmatched junction bases numbered 8, after V lost 7 bases and J lost 7 bases. This CDR3 is 14 amino acids long. CDR1 MNHEY and CDR2 SMNVEV come from the germline V gene (reference sequence). CDR3 amino acids: CASKLGTGRNEQFF. For the CDR3, the DNA is TGTGCCAGCAAGCTCGGGACAGGGAGGAATGAGCAGTTCTTC.

This chain connects TRBV27 to TRBJ2-7; 7 bases are shared with TRBD1. Per germline, CDR1 MNHEY and CDR2 SMNVEV (reference sequence). This CDR3 is built from 15 residues. J gave up 2 bases and V 2 bases, and 6 bases lay outside the gene matches. The CDR3 loop is CASSLMGQIPYEQYF. DNA of the CDR3: TGTGCCAGCAGTTTAATGGGACAGATTCCCTACGAGCAGTACTTC.

This clone was found once. The rearrangement links TRBV5-6 to TRBJ1-5, with a possible D match to TRBD1 (6 bases). Germline CDR1 SGHDT, CDR2 YYEEEE. The CDR3 runs to 16 residues. V lost 1 base to trimming and J lost 6 bases, with 17 bases between them. The CDR3 sequence: CASSLSGGAESQPQHF. CDR3 DNA sequence: TGTGCCAGCAGCTTGTCCGGGGGCGCGGAAAGTCAGCCCCAGCATTTT. The full variable domain, completed using reference TRBV5-6 and TRBJ1-5, is DAGVTQSPTHLIKTRGQQVTLRCSPKSGHDTVSWYQQALGQGPQFIFQYYEEEERQRGNFPDRFSGHQFPNYSSELNVNALLLGDSALYLCASSLSGGAESQPQHFGDGTRLSIL.

CDR3 sequence: CASRQGNSNQPQHF. CDR3 nucleotides: TGTGCCAGCAGACAGGGGAATAGCAATCAGCCCCAGCATTTT. This chain uses TRBV28 with TRBJ1-5; TRBD1 agrees at 7 bases. Unmatched junction bases numbered 2, after V lost 6 bases and J lost 0 bases. The CDR3 loop spans 14 amino acids. Germline V gene sequence: CDR1 MDHEN, CDR2 SYDVKM.

This chain connects TRBV5-1 to TRBJ2-5, with D perhaps matching TRBD2 (6 bases). The CDR3 totals 13 residues. V lost 4 bases to trimming and J lost 5 bases, with 12 bases between them. Germline values: CDR1 SGHRS, CDR2 YFSETQ. The CDR3 spells CASSPGEVETQYF. The DNA of the CDR3 is TGCGCCAGCAGCCCCGGGGAGGTTGAGACCCAGTACTTC.

The V call is TRBV11-3, the J call TRBJ1-1; a possible D gene is TRBD1 (6 bases). The V gene's germline CDR1 is SGHNT and CDR2 YENEEA. This CDR3 contains 14 residues. The V gene lost 4 bases and the J gene lost 0 bases, with 9 bases spanning the gap. CDR3 sequence: CASSSGTMNTEAFF. CDR3 bases: TGTGCCAGCAGCTCAGGGACAATGAACACTGAAGCTTTCTTT.

This chain uses TRBV11-2 with TRBJ2-2, with D perhaps matching TRBD2 (6 bases). The CDR3 totals 15 residues. V was shortened by 5 bases and J by 1 base, with 11 bases between the two germline ends. The germline gives CDR1 SGHAT, CDR2 FQNNGV. The CDR3 region has the DNA TGTGCCAGCAGCCAAGAGCGGGTGAACACCGGGGAGCTGTTTTTT. Its protein is CASSQERVNTGELFF.